The 24 T cell receptor beta chains below come from one sample, sequenced in a study of long-term antiretroviral therapy in people with HIV. Assay version v3.0 of immunoSEQ was used, and it was run at survey level. TCRdb's table, derived via immunoSEQ multiplex PCR, lists solely in-frame clones and lacks some. The sample lists 20,000 or so clones, over 65% occurring once. Sequenced material: unsorted PBMCs, taken 0.5 years before starting antiretroviral therapy. These receptors originate from a woman aged 45 to 65 with HIV.

The rearrangement joins TRBV5-5 to TRBJ1-5, with D hard to call. The ends were cut back, 0 bases at V and 3 bases at J, with 10 bases in the middle. The CDR3 totals 15 residues. Germline V gene sequence: CDR1 SGHKS, CDR2 YYEKEE (reference sequence). CDR3 amino acids: CASSLDPGANQPQHF. The CDR3 DNA reads TGTGCCAGCAGCTTGGATCCGGGAGCCAATCAGCCCCAGCATTTT.

This chain joins TRBV7-8 and TRBJ1-1; a weak D match, TRBD1 (5 bases). Germline values: CDR1 SGHVS, CDR2 FQNEAQ. This CDR3 is built from 13 residues. V dropped 5 bases and J dropped 0 bases, with 7 bases sitting between them. CDR3 DNA: TGTGCCAGCAGCGGGGGGGTGAACACTGAAGCTTTCTTT. Residues: CASSGGVNTEAFF. Drawing the rest from reference TRBV7-8 and TRBJ1-1, the complete variable domain is GAGVSQSPRYKVAKRGQDVALRCDPISGHVSLFWYQQALGQGPEFLTYFQNEAQLDKSGLPSDRFFAERPEGSVSTLKIQRTQQEDSAVYLCASSGGVNTEAFFGQGTRLTVV.

V and J are TRBV19 and TRBJ1-5; TRBD1 might be the D (5 bases). This CDR3 contains 14 residues. CDR1 and CDR2 (germline): LNHDA, SQIVND (reference sequence). Trimming shortened V by 8 bases and J by 4 bases, and 15 bases separated the two germline ends. CDR3 loop: CASQRGERNQPQHF. DNA for the CDR3: TGTGCCAGTCAACGGGGGGAGAGAAATCAGCCCCAGCATTTT. The full variable domain, rest sourced from reference TRBV19 and TRBJ1-5, is DGGITQSPKYLFRKEGQNVTLSCEQNLNHDAMYWYRQDPGQGLRLIYYSQIVNDFQKGDIAEGYSVSREKKESFPLTVTSAQKNPTAFYLCASQRGERNQPQHFGDGTRLSIL.

The J gene is TRBJ1-2, the V gene TRBV6-5; D not resolved. V lost 2 bases and J lost 0, with 4 bases in between. This CDR3 is 13 amino acids long. CDR1 MNHEY and CDR2 SVGAGI come from the germline V gene. CDR3 nucleotide sequence: TGTGCCAGCAGTTACGGGGCTAACTATGGCTACACCTTC. This translates into CASSYGANYGYTF.

The V and J genes are TRBV2 and TRBJ1-1; perhaps TRBD1 as D (5 bases). The germline gives CDR1 SNHLY, CDR2 FYNNEI. The V end lost 4 bases, the J end lost 2 bases, and 8 bases lay between the germline ends. The CDR3 length is 13 residues. In DNA form, the CDR3 reads TGTGCCAGCAGTGTGCAGGGTAACACTGAAGCTTTCTTT. Encoded protein: CASSVQGNTEAFF.

This clone has more than one count but fewer than ten. The V call is TRBV9, the J call TRBJ2-5, with D perhaps given as TRBD1 or TRBD2 (5 bases each). V lost 0 bases, J lost 2 bases, and 11 bases lay in between. The CDR3 length is 15 residues. Germline CDR1 reads SGDLS; CDR2 reads YYNGEE. The CDR3 DNA is TGTGCCAGCAGCGTAGAGGGACGTACACAAGAGACCCAGTACTTC. Its protein is CASSVEGRTQETQYF.

V is TRBV2 and J is TRBJ2-3, with 8 bases matching TRBD1. CDR1 and CDR2 (germline): SNHLY, FYNNEI. V lost 4 bases, J lost 3 bases, and 6 bases stayed unmatched. This CDR3 has 15 residues. The CDR3 region is CASSGQGMVTDTQYF. The CDR3 DNA sequence: TGTGCCAGCAGTGGACAGGGGATGGTGACAGATACGCAGTATTTT.

CDR3 in amino acids: CASSESYSTDTQYF. CDR3 sequence (DNA): TGTGCCAGCAGTGAAAGCTACAGCACAGATACGCAGTATTTT. This chain uses TRBV6-1 with TRBJ2-3; D remains ambiguous. CDR1 and CDR2 (germline): MNHNS, SASEGT. This CDR3 has 14 amino acids. Between the trimmed V and J ends, which lost 2 bases and 0 bases, there was a span of 6 bases.

This chain links TRBV6-1 with TRBJ2-7; 9 bases align to TRBD2. Germline loops: CDR1 MNHNS, CDR2 SASEGT. CDR3 length: 15 residues. J gave up 3 bases and V 1 base, and 4 bases lay outside the gene matches. The CDR3 sequence: CASSEGSGGFYEQYF. CDR3 in DNA: TGTGCCAGCAGTGAAGGTAGCGGGGGCTTCTACGAGCAGTACTTC.

This rearrangement joins TRBV27 to TRBJ1-6; D might be TRBD1 (6 bases). V lost 3 bases and J 6 bases, leaving 15 bases between the germline ends. There are 16 residues in the CDR3. Germline assignment: CDR1 MNHEY and CDR2 SMNVEV (reference sequence). The CDR3 loop is CASSFGGGAGNSPLHF. CDR3 DNA sequence: TGTGCCAGCAGTTTCGGGGGGGGCGCGGGTAATTCACCCCTCCACTTT.

This clone is categorized as medium-sized. The chain couples TRBV2 to TRBJ1-6; D ambiguous. The CDR3 runs to 14 residues. Trimming cost V 6 bases and J 6 bases, with 12 bases left between them. CDR1 is SNHLY, CDR2 FYNNEI, per germline. In nucleotides, the CDR3 is TGTGCCAGCAGGGAGGGTTGGGCTAATTCACCCCTCCACTTT. Its protein is CASREGWANSPLHF.

CDR3 protein: CASSLTSGDEQYV. Written as DNA, the CDR3 is TGTGCCAGCAGCTTAACGAGCGGGGACGAGCAGTACGTC. The rearrangement links TRBV7-3 to TRBJ2-7, with 7 bases fitting TRBD2. V gave up 0 bases and J gave up 5 bases; unmatched junction bases: 1. This CDR3 spans 13 amino acids. Germline lookup yields CDR1 SGHTA and CDR2 FQGTGA.

CDR3 DNA: TGTGCCAGTAGTCTCGGGAGGGGTCAAGAGACCCAGTACTTC. Residues: CASSLGRGQETQYF. This rearrangement joins TRBV19 to TRBJ2-5, with 8 positions matching TRBD2. The CDR3 covers 14 residues. The junction had 4 bases not matched to a gene; V was cut back by 5 bases and J by 2 bases. The V gene's germline CDR1 is LNHDA and CDR2 SQIVND (reference sequence).

This sequence joins TRBV5-1 and TRBJ1-2; 11 bases fit TRBD1. Germline V gene sequence: CDR1 SGHRS, CDR2 YFSETQ. This CDR3 region has 15 residues. The V and J ends lost 4 bases and 4 bases, in that order; junction bases with no gene match: 6. CDR3 sequence: CASSVTGTGGYGYTF. CDR3 DNA: TGCGCCAGCAGCGTGACCGGGACAGGGGGCTATGGCTACACCTTC. The complete variable domain, with remaining parts taken from reference TRBV5-1 and TRBJ1-2, reads KAGVTQTPRYLIKTRGQQVTLSCSPISGHRSVSWYQQTPGQGLQFLFEYFSETQRNKGNFPGRFSGRQFSNSRSEMNVSTLELGDSALYLCASSVTGTGGYGYTFGSGTRLTVV.

This clone was seen a handful of times. This sequence joins TRBV12-5 and TRBJ1-1; D is perhaps TRBD1 (6 bases). Germline V gives CDR1 LGHNT, CDR2 FRNRAP. With 4 bases removed from V and 6 bases from J, the gap between germline ends came to 9 bases. The length of the CDR3 is 12 residues. The CDR3 coding sequence is TGTGCTAGTGGTTGGCGGGGGCCTGAAGCTTTCTTT. Translation: CASGWRGPEAFF.

The chain links TRBV5-1 to TRBJ1-1, with a weak D call TRBD1 (5 bases). Germline CDR1 and CDR2: SGHRS and YFSETQ. The V gene lost 7 bases and the J gene lost 6 bases, with 16 bases spanning the gap. CDR3 length: 13 residues. In DNA, the CDR3 is TGCGCCAGCGGCCCCGGGGGGAGGCCTGAAGCTTTCTTT. Residues: CASGPGGRPEAFF.

The J gene is TRBJ2-5, the V gene TRBV15, with D possibly being TRBD1 (6 bases). The V gene's germline CDR1 is LNHNV and CDR2 YYDKDF (reference sequence). V shed 2 bases and J shed 4 bases, with 14 bases lying between them. The CDR3 covers 15 residues. CDR3: CATSRSNRVGETQYF. DNA for the CDR3: TGTGCCACCAGCAGATCAAACAGGGTAGGAGAGACCCAGTACTTC.

This chain uses TRBV6-5 with TRBJ1-3; no clear D. Germline assignment: CDR1 MNHEY and CDR2 SVGAGI. V dropped 2 bases and J dropped 1 base, with 9 bases sitting between them. The CDR3 contains 15 residues. The CDR3 reads CASSYGRYSGNTIYF. The CDR3 coding sequence is TGTGCCAGCAGTTACGGTCGGTATTCTGGAAACACCATATATTTT.

The gene calls are TRBV2 and TRBJ2-7, with 9 bases aligning to TRBD1. Germline CDR1 reads SNHLY; CDR2 reads FYNNEI. This CDR3 is 13 amino acids long. With V trimmed by 5 bases and J by 3 bases, 2 bases remained unmatched. The CDR3 nucleotides read TGTGCCAGCAGTTGGGACAGGGACTACGAGCAGTACGTC. It encodes CASSWDRDYEQYV.

This clone was recorded a few times. This chain connects TRBV18 to TRBJ1-5; no clear D gene. Germline V gene data show CDR1 as KGHSH and CDR2 as LQKENI. This CDR3 has 16 amino acids. Trimming took off 1 base at V and 1 base at J, with 11 bases between the two ends. This CDR3 is CASSPRQPDSNQPQHF. The CDR3 DNA follows: TGTGCCAGCTCACCACGACAACCTGACAGCAATCAGCCCCAGCATTTT.

This chain joins TRBV6-6 and TRBJ1-2; D is undetermined. Germline V gene data show CDR1 as MNHNY and CDR2 as SVGAGI (reference sequence). This CDR3 region has 13 residues. Trimming pared 8 bases from V and 0 bases from J, leaving 10 bases between. Written as DNA, the CDR3 is TGTGCCAGCGGGCCGGATACTAACTATGGCTACACCTTC. Residues: CASGPDTNYGYTF.

The J gene is TRBJ1-1, the V gene TRBV5-6, with TRBD1 identical over 9 bases. Germline V gene sequence: CDR1 SGHDT, CDR2 YYEEEE. Unmatched junction bases numbered 13, after V lost 4 bases and J lost 6 bases. The CDR3 runs 16 residues. The DNA of the CDR3 is TGTGCCAGCAGCGTGTTACAGGGGGCAGGGAGTCCTGAAGCTTTCTTT. It encodes CASSVLQGAGSPEAFF.

The genes are TRBV5-1 and TRBJ2-2; D is perhaps TRBD1 (5 bases). Per the germline V gene, CDR1 is SGHRS and CDR2 is YFSETQ. The CDR3 is 15 amino acids. Between the trimmed V and J ends, which lost 0 bases and 6 bases, there was a span of 12 bases. CDR3 coding DNA: TGCGCCAGCAGCTTGGAGGGGTTGCATTCCGGGGAGCTGTTTTTT. Its translation is CASSLEGLHSGELFF.

This clone was found a few times. J is TRBJ1-1 and V is TRBV7-9; D is unclear. V lost 1 base and J lost 11, with 5 bases in between. CDR3 length equals 10 residues. Germline CDR1 reads SEHNR; CDR2 reads FQNEAQ (reference sequence). CDR3 protein: CASSLEPAFF. The DNA for the CDR3 is TGTGCCAGCAGCTTAGAGCCGGCTTTCTTT.